Following are 32 T cell receptor beta chains from one sample sequenced in a study of T-cell reconstitution after alpha-beta-depleted transplantation in children. TCRbeta library construction was performed incorporating unique molecular identifiers. TCRdb called the PCR reads again in MiXCR, with one record for every CDR3 protein. The sample has more than 200,000 distinct CDR3 sequences, over 20% seen once. The input for sequencing was PBMCs, taken before TCRalphabeta/CD19-depleted stem cell transplant. Receptors were obtained from a girl aged 2-15 years with Fanconi anemia, due to receive a stem cell transplant.

This clonotype was counted only a few times. This chain joins TRBV20-1 and TRBJ2-2; TRBD2 is a possible D gene (6 bases). The V end was cut by 3 bases, the J end by 8 bases, with 7 bases between. This CDR3 region has 11 residues. Germline V gene sequence: CDR1 DFQATT, CDR2 SNEGSKA (reference sequence). Here the CDR3 DNA reads TGCAGTGCTAGCGGGAGTGGGGAGCTGTTTTTT. It is translated as CSASGSGELFF.

This clonotype was recorded a few times. The V gene is TRBV29-1, the J gene TRBJ2-7; 8 bases line up with TRBD1. V trimming: 4 bases; J trimming: 1 base; junction bases outside the gene matches: 12. Looked up from germline, CDR1 is SQVTM and CDR2 is ANQGSEA. CDR3 length equals 16 residues. CDR3 loop: CSVASPIHRGSYEQYF. The CDR3 nucleotides are TGCAGCGTTGCCTCGCCCATTCACAGGGGGTCCTACGAGCAGTACTTC.

The J gene is TRBJ2-2, the V gene TRBV5-1; the D gene could be TRBD1 or TRBD2 (5 bases each). Trimming cost V 5 bases and J 3 bases, with 14 bases left between them. CDR1 and CDR2 from the germline V gene are SGHRS and YFSETQ. The CDR3 is made up of 15 amino acids. CDR3 region: CASRPIGTYTGELFF. The CDR3 coding sequence is TGCGCCAGCAGGCCTATCGGGACCTACACCGGGGAGCTGTTTTTT.

This clonotype has at least ten counts. This CDR3 reads CASSVDGGEAYNEQFF. CDR3 bases: TGTGCCAGCAGCGTAGACGGAGGGGAGGCTTACAATGAGCAGTTCTTC. V is TRBV9 and J is TRBJ2-1; perhaps TRBD2 as D (6 bases). Trimming removed 0 bases from V and 4 bases from J, with 14 bases in between. CDR1 is SGDLS, CDR2 YYNGEE, per germline. The CDR3 loop spans 16 amino acids.

This clonotype was observed a few times. The chain combines TRBV5-1 with TRBJ1-2, with D tentatively TRBD1 (5 bases). V shed 1 base and J shed 8 bases, with 12 bases lying between them. This CDR3 is built from 13 residues. Germline V gene lookup returns CDR1 SGHRS and CDR2 YFSETQ. The CDR3: CASSLSGRSGYTF. The CDR3 nucleotides read TGCGCCAGCAGCTTGTCAGGGAGGAGCGGCTACACCTTC.

The chain recombines TRBV4-1 with TRBJ2-5; 10 bases match TRBD1. This CDR3 comprises 16 residues. V shed 0 bases and J 3 bases; nucleotides not matched to a gene: 4. Germline CDR1 MGHRA, CDR2 YSYEKL. CDR3 protein: CASSQDDRGREETQYF. CDR3 sequence (DNA): TGCGCCAGCAGCCAAGATGACAGGGGGCGTGAAGAGACCCAGTACTTC.

Only a few counts were recorded for this clonotype. This rearrangement joins TRBV6-2 or TRBV6-3 to TRBJ2-7, with D perhaps matching TRBD2 (6 bases). The CDR3 runs to 11 residues. The germline CDR1 and CDR2 sequences are MNHEY and SVGEGT. V shed 0 bases and J shed 12 bases, with 9 bases lying between them. The CDR3 DNA reads TGTGCCAGCAGTTACTCTTCGGGAGCGTACTTC. This gives the protein CASSYSSGAYF.

Many counts were recorded for this clonotype. The V and J genes are TRBV12-3 or TRBV12-4 and TRBJ2-3, with TRBD2 identical over 8 bases. The CDR3 totals 14 residues. The junction had 9 bases not matched to a gene; V was cut back by 8 bases and J by 5 bases. As DNA, the CDR3 is TGTGCCAGCGGAAGAGCGGGGGCAGGAGATACGCAGTATTTT. Protein product: CASGRAGAGDTQYF.

This clonotype was counted many times. This rearrangement joins TRBV27 to TRBJ2-7; D is perhaps TRBD1 (6 bases). This CDR3 is built from 15 residues. CDR1 MNHEY and CDR2 SMNVEV come from the germline V gene (reference sequence). V lost 5 bases and J 0 bases, leaving 14 bases between the germline ends. The DNA for the CDR3 is TGTGCCAGCAGTGCAGACAGGTCGTCCTCCTACGAGCAGTACTTC. It encodes CASSADRSSSYEQYF.

This clonotype came up a few times. The chain links TRBV29-1 to TRBJ2-1; 10 nucleotides align to TRBD2. Germline loops: CDR1 SQVTM, CDR2 ANQGSEA. CDR3 length: 17 residues. Germline trimming cut 4 bases from V and 4 bases from J; bases unmatched to any gene: 13. CDR3 residues: CSVVTAGGPRSYNEQFF. Here the CDR3 DNA reads TGCAGCGTTGTGACAGCGGGAGGGCCGCGATCTTACAATGAGCAGTTCTTC.

This clonotype was picked up many times. The J gene is TRBJ2-7, the V gene TRBV29-1; D is unresolved. V shed 0 bases and J shed 4 bases, with 7 bases lying between them. CDR1 is SQVTM and CDR2 is ANQGSEA in the germline V gene. This CDR3 has 12 amino acids. The CDR3 DNA is TGCAGCGTTGAAGATCAAGTATACGAGCAGTACTTC. Amino acid sequence: CSVEDQVYEQYF.

This clonotype appeared many times. V is TRBV13 and J is TRBJ2-3, with D possibly being TRBD1 (6 bases). Trimming stripped 5 bases from V and 6 bases from J, with 18 bases between. Germline assignment: CDR1 PRHDT and CDR2 FYEKMQ (reference sequence). CDR3 length: 15 amino acids. CDR3 residues: CASSTRGAGVDTQYF. Here the CDR3 DNA reads TGTGCCAGCAGCACCAGGGGCGCAGGGGTCGATACGCAGTATTTT.

This chain joins TRBV29-1 and TRBJ2-5; D is ambiguous. The V end was cut by 4 bases, the J end by 5 bases, with 23 bases between. Per the germline V gene, CDR1 is SQVTM and CDR2 is ANQGSEA. The CDR3 runs to 16 residues. CDR3 coding DNA: TGCAGCGTTGGAAGGAGCGTACGGCAGCGCCACGAGACCCAGTACTTC. Amino acids: CSVGRSVRQRHETQYF.

This clonotype has ten or more counts. The V call is TRBV29-1, the J call TRBJ2-1, with D hard to call. The V gene's germline CDR1 is SQVTM and CDR2 ANQGSEA. Trimming took off 7 bases at V and 4 bases at J, with 5 bases between the two ends. The CDR3 extends over 10 amino acids. The CDR3 loop reads CSAGYNEQFF. CDR3 DNA sequence: TGCAGCGCTGGGTACAATGAGCAGTTCTTC.

This sequence joins TRBV20-1 and TRBJ2-2, with 15 nucleotides matching TRBD2. This CDR3 has 15 amino acids. The ends lost 5 bases at V and 7 bases at J; junction bases unmatched: 5. Germline V gene sequence: CDR1 DFQATT, CDR2 SNEGSKA (reference sequence). As DNA, the CDR3 is TGCAGTGCTTCGGGACTAGCGGGAGGACTCGGGGAGCTGTTTTTT. Its translation is CSASGLAGGLGELFF.

The CDR3 DNA reads TGTGCCAGCAGGGTACAGGGGGTGAACACTGAAGCTTTCTTT. The encoded protein is CASRVQGVNTEAFF. This chain connects TRBV12-3 or TRBV12-4 to TRBJ1-1; 8 bases align to TRBD1. This CDR3 region has 14 residues. V shed 6 bases, J shed 0 bases, and the junction held 3 bases outside the gene matches.

This clonotype appeared many times. The chain combines TRBV29-1 with TRBJ2-3; D might be TRBD1 (5 bases). This CDR3 comprises 15 residues. Germline V gene data show CDR1 as SQVTM and CDR2 as ANQGSEA. The V end lost 6 bases, the J end lost 2 bases, and 18 bases lay between the germline ends. CDR3 protein: CSVASATASTDTQYF. CDR3 DNA sequence: TGCAGCGTAGCATCCGCGACAGCCTCCACAGATACGCAGTATTTT.

V is TRBV18 and J is TRBJ2-4, with TRBD1 matching over 8 bases. Per germline, CDR1 KGHSH and CDR2 LQKENI. The CDR3 length is 15 residues. After removal of 1 base from V and 8 bases from J, the junction contained 7 bases not matched to a gene. The chain's CDR3 is CASSPLQGEGYIQYF. The CDR3 nucleotides are TGTGCCAGCTCACCACTACAGGGGGAAGGGTACATTCAGTACTTC.

This clonotype was seen many times. The J gene is TRBJ1-6, the V gene TRBV20-1; 7 bases map to TRBD1. The CDR3 has 16 amino acids. Germline V gene sequence: CDR1 DFQATT, CDR2 SNEGSKA (reference sequence). J was trimmed by 2 bases and V by 3 bases; bases with no gene match: 7. Written as DNA, the CDR3 is TGCAGTGCTAGGGGCGACAGGGAACCCTATAATTCACCCCTCCACTTT. Its protein is CSARGDREPYNSPLHF.

A few counts support this clonotype. The V call is TRBV12-3 or TRBV12-4, the J call TRBJ2-1; D gene uncertain. V lost 3 bases and J 6 bases, leaving 15 bases between the germline ends. The CDR3 loop spans 15 amino acids. The CDR3 DNA is TGTGCCAGCAGTTTCATCGGTCTCGGTGGCAATGAGCAGTTCTTC. Its protein product is CASSFIGLGGNEQFF.

A single count supports this clonotype. V gene TRBV20-1 combines with J gene TRBJ2-1, with D unclear. The length of the CDR3 is 10 residues. Trimming left V 7 bases short and J 10 bases short, with 11 bases between. Germline V gene lookup returns CDR1 DFQATT and CDR2 SNEGSKA (reference sequence). The CDR3 region is CSVFTQEQFF. In nucleotides, the CDR3 is TGCAGTGTTTTCACCCAGGAGCAGTTCTTC.

The rearrangement uses TRBV7-2 and TRBJ2-2; 9 positions agree with TRBD2. The germline CDR1 and CDR2 sequences are SGHTA and FQGNSA. Trimming took 1 base from V and 5 from J; bases not matched to a gene: 2. The CDR3 is made up of 15 amino acids. This CDR3 is CASSLGSGRTGELFF. As DNA, the CDR3 is TGTGCCAGCAGCTTAGGGAGCGGGAGGACCGGGGAGCTGTTTTTT.

In its sample, this clonotype was seen a few times. CDR3: CASSLLAQGAYEQYF. Here the CDR3 DNA reads TGTGCCAGCAGCTTATTAGCCCAGGGAGCCTACGAGCAGTACTTC. This chain links TRBV7-2 with TRBJ2-7; D possibly matches TRBD1 or TRBD2 (5 bases each). This CDR3 spans 15 amino acids. Germline lookup yields CDR1 SGHTA and CDR2 FQGNSA. V was trimmed by 2 bases and J by 2 bases, leaving 13 bases between them. The complete variable domain, with remaining parts taken from reference TRBV7-2 and TRBJ2-7, reads GAGVSQSPSNKVTEKGKDVELRCDPISGHTALYWYRQSLGQGLEFLIYFQGNSAPDKSGLPSDRFSAERTGGSVSTLTIQRTQQEDSAVYLCASSLLAQGAYEQYFGPGTRLTVT.

J is TRBJ2-7 and V is TRBV20-1; perhaps D is TRBD1 or TRBD2 (6 bases each). The V gene's germline CDR1 is DFQATT and CDR2 SNEGSKA (reference sequence). Trimming took off 3 bases at V and 2 bases at J, with 11 bases between the two ends. The CDR3 loop spans 13 amino acids. The CDR3 is CSASYGGTYEQYF. Written as DNA, the CDR3 is TGCAGTGCTAGTTACGGGGGCACCTACGAGCAGTACTTC.

There are many counts of this clonotype. The V and J genes are TRBV20-1 and TRBJ2-4; D may be TRBD1 (5 bases). The CDR3 loop spans 16 amino acids. Germline values: CDR1 DFQATT, CDR2 SNEGSKA (reference sequence). Trimming stripped 0 bases from V and 7 bases from J, with 19 bases between. CDR3 amino acids: CSARERLGRAGNIQYF. The CDR3 DNA is TGCAGTGCTAGAGAACGGCTCGGACGGGCAGGGAACATTCAGTACTTC.

This clonotype was recorded at least ten times. This chain links TRBV15 with TRBJ2-5; D is perhaps TRBD1 (5 bases). The CDR3 covers 15 residues. Germline V gene data show CDR1 as LNHNV and CDR2 as YYDKDF (reference sequence). The germline V and J ends were trimmed by 1 base and 5 bases, with 14 bases remaining between them. The CDR3 loop reads CATSRVHQGGETQYF. In DNA form, the CDR3 reads TGTGCCACCAGCAGAGTCCACCAGGGCGGTGAGACCCAGTACTTC.

This clonotype was seen at least ten times. The V gene is TRBV29-1, the J gene TRBJ2-5, with 10 nucleotides matching TRBD1. The CDR3 length is 18 residues. The junction had 14 bases not matched to a gene; V was cut back by 0 bases and J by 4 bases. Germline loops: CDR1 SQVTM, CDR2 ANQGSEA. For the CDR3, the DNA is TGCAGCGTTGAAGATCTTGGGAGGGGCGGACAGGGGGGAGAGACCCAGTACTTC. Encoded protein: CSVEDLGRGGQGGETQYF. The full variable domain, with the rest looked up from reference TRBV29-1 and TRBJ2-5, is SAVISQKPSRDICQRGTSLTIQCQVDSQVTMMFWYRQQPGQSLTLIATANQGSEATYESGFVIDKFPISRPNLTFSTLTVSNMSPEDSSIYLCSVEDLGRGGQGGETQYFGPGTRLLVL.

Comments on this clonotype: A read error may account for a junction end that differs from germline. This sequence joins TRBV20-1 and TRBJ2-1; no clear D. CDR3 size: 12 residues. Germline CDR1 DFQATT, CDR2 SNEGSKA (reference sequence). As DNA, the CDR3 is TGCAGTGCTAGAGACTATCTAGGAGAAAGGGTCTTC. Its translation is CSARDYLGERVF.

This clonotype was seen at least ten times. J is TRBJ2-5 and V is TRBV28; possible D gene TRBD1, 6 bases. Trimming pared 8 bases from V and 4 bases from J, leaving 11 bases between. Germline CDR1 and CDR2: MDHEN and SYDVKM. This CDR3 region has 12 residues. In DNA, the CDR3 is TGTGCCAGCTCGGACAGATCAGAGACCCAGTACTTC. Its protein is CASSDRSETQYF.

This clonotype was detected a few times. This chain joins TRBV29-1 and TRBJ1-2, with a tentative D call TRBD1 (5 bases). The CDR3 is 12 amino acids. V lost 7 bases and J 5 bases, leaving 14 bases between the germline ends. Germline-derived CDR1 and CDR2 are SQVTM and ANQGSEA. CDR3 in amino acids: CSAYRPTYGYTF. As DNA, the CDR3 is TGCAGCGCTTACAGGCCCACTTATGGCTACACCTTC.

This clonotype has just a few counts. The genes are TRBV24-1 and TRBJ2-1; D possibly matches TRBD1 or TRBD2 (6 bases each). Trimming shortened V by 6 bases and J by 0 bases, and 8 bases separated the two germline ends. The germline CDR1 and CDR2 sequences are KGHDR and SFDVKD. This CDR3 has 14 residues. CDR3 in amino acids: CATSRGPSYNEQFF. CDR3 sequence (DNA): TGTGCCACCAGTCGGGGGCCCTCCTACAATGAGCAGTTCTTC.

The rearrangement joins TRBV20-1 to TRBJ2-7; 12 bases fit TRBD2. Germline lookup yields CDR1 DFQATT and CDR2 SNEGSKA (reference sequence). V lost 8 bases to trimming and J lost 6 bases; unmatched junction nucleotides: 11. The CDR3 covers 14 residues. The CDR3 region has the DNA TGCAGTAGACCTAGCGGGGGGGCCGTAGGCGAGCAGTACTTC. The encoded protein is CSRPSGGAVGEQYF.